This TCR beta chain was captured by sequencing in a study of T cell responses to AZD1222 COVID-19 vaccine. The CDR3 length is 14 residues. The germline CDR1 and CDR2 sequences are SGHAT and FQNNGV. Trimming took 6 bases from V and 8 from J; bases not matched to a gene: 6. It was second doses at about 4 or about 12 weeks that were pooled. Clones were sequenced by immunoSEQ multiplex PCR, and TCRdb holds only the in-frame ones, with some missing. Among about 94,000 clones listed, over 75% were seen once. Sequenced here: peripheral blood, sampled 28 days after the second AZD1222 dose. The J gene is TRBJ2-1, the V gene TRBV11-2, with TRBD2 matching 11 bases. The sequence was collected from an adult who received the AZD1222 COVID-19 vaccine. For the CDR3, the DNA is TGTGCCAGCAGAAGACTAGCGGGGTTGGATGAGCAGTTCTTC. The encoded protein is CASRRLAGLDEQFF.